This T cell receptor (beta chain) was sequenced for a study of T cell responses to AZD1222 COVID-19 vaccine. A word on this clone: The antigen is undetermined.

The CDR3 runs 18 residues. Germline loops: CDR1 MGHDK, CDR2 SYGVNS. After removal of 8 bases from V and 0 bases from J, the junction contained 12 bases not matched to a gene. Notes on the study in general: Clonal diversity may have been underestimated, and the donors were mostly white British, with more females than males.

The assay was immunoSEQ multiplex PCR, and TCRdb's table has in-frame clones only and misses some. The table records around 100,000 clones, 80% to 95% of them present only once. This sample comprised peripheral blood, obtained on day 0 of AZD1222 vaccination. This TCR came from an adult in good health. The V call is TRBV25-1, the J call TRBJ2-6; 8 nucleotides align to TRBD1. The CDR3 reads CASQQTGTGSSGANVLTF. Here the CDR3 DNA reads TGTGCCAGCCAACAGACCGGGACAGGATCCTCTGGGGCCAACGTCCTGACTTTC.